The 29 T cell receptor beta chains in this list originate from one sample, sequenced in a study of T cells in tumors after PD-1 blockade. Assay used: immunoSEQ multiplex PCR; TCRdb lists only in-frame clones, some missing. In the table there are 1,500 to 2,000 clones, approximately 82% of which are singletons. Sequencing was performed on tumor tissue, taken after anti-PD-1 treatment. These TCRs come from a human donor with basal cell carcinoma.

This clone was counted a few times. V and J are TRBV4-1 and TRBJ1-6; D may be TRBD1 (5 bases). CDR1 is MGHRA and CDR2 is YSYEKL in the germline V gene. V lost 1 base to trimming and J lost 10 bases, with 23 bases between them. CDR3 length: 18 amino acids. CDR3 DNA: TGCGCCAGCAGCCAAGTCAATATGGGCTTTACGTCAGGGTCACCCCTCCACTTT. Translated: CASSQVNMGFTSGSPLHF.

The chain couples TRBV12-3 or TRBV12-4 to TRBJ2-5; a weak D match, TRBD1 (7 bases). The CDR3 totals 13 residues. Deletions cut 5 bases from V and 4 bases from J, with 11 bases between. Here the CDR3 DNA reads TGTGCCAGCAGTCCAGGGGGGCCAGAGACCCAGTACTTC. This translates into CASSPGGPETQYF.

V is TRBV11-1 and J is TRBJ1-1; D is undetermined. Trimming removed 4 bases at V and 5 bases at J, with 14 bases between. Germline V gives CDR1 SGHAT, CDR2 FQDESV (reference sequence). The CDR3 has 14 amino acids. CDR3 bases: TGTGCCAGCAGCTCCCCAGGTGGGCGTACTGAAGCTTTCTTT. Its protein product is CASSSPGGRTEAFF.

The chain combines TRBV18 with TRBJ2-5; D unclear. V dropped 2 bases and J dropped 1 base, with 8 bases sitting between them. CDR1 and CDR2 from the germline V gene are KGHSH and LQKENI. The CDR3 loop spans 14 amino acids. DNA for the CDR3: TGTGCCAGCTCACCAGGCACAGTCCAAGAGACCCAGTACTTC. Translation gives CASSPGTVQETQYF.

The V call is TRBV7-9, the J call TRBJ1-1, with a possible D match to TRBD1 (5 bases). CDR1 is SEHNR and CDR2 is FQNEAQ in the germline V gene (reference sequence). Trimming cost V 2 bases and J 5 bases, with 9 bases left between them. The length of the CDR3 is 13 residues. The CDR3 here is CASSLKGETEAFF. The CDR3 DNA follows: TGTGCCAGCAGCTTAAAAGGGGAGACTGAAGCTTTCTTT.

The rearrangement joins TRBV10-3 to TRBJ1-1, with TRBD1 as a possible D gene (5 bases). Germline V gene lookup returns CDR1 ENHRY and CDR2 SYGVKD. CDR3 size: 14 residues. V lost 3 bases and J lost 4, with 12 bases in between. The CDR3 DNA is TGTGCCATCAGTGAATTGGGACTCCGCACTGAAGCTTTCTTT. It is translated as CAISELGLRTEAFF.

This clone came up a few times. The chain carries TRBV4-1 and TRBJ2-7; TRBD2 is a possible D gene (5 bases). Trimming stripped 0 bases from V and 7 bases from J, with 7 bases between. Germline CDR1 is MGHRA and CDR2 is YSYEKL. The CDR3 consists of 12 residues. As DNA, the CDR3 is TGCGCCAGCAGCCAAGAGTCGGGGGAGCAGTACTTC. This gives the protein CASSQESGEQYF.

The chain uses TRBV18 and TRBJ1-1; 8 nucleotides match TRBD1. CDR1 KGHSH and CDR2 LQKENI come from the germline V gene. The CDR3 covers 14 residues. V was pared by 5 bases and J by 4 bases, with 6 bases of the junction left unmatched. DNA for the CDR3: TGTGCCAGCTCAACGGACAGGGTCGTCACTGAAGCTTTCTTT. Translated: CASSTDRVVTEAFF.

J is TRBJ2-3 and V is TRBV19, with a tentative D call TRBD1 (6 bases). CDR1 is LNHDA, CDR2 SQIVND, per germline (reference sequence). The ends were cut back, 5 bases at V and 7 bases at J, with 16 bases in the middle. This CDR3 is built from 14 residues. In DNA form, the CDR3 reads TGTGCCAGTAGTTCAGGACAGAGAACATATACGCAGTATTTT. Translation: CASSSGQRTYTQYF.

The V and J genes are TRBV6-2 or TRBV6-3 and TRBJ2-1, with D possibly TRBD2 on 5 matching bases. V shed 2 bases and J shed 2 bases, with 13 bases lying between them. CDR3 length equals 16 residues. Germline lookup yields CDR1 MNHEY and CDR2 SVGEGT. The CDR3 is CASSYDRRPTYNEQFF. The CDR3 nucleotides are TGTGCCAGCAGTTACGATCGGAGGCCAACCTACAATGAGCAGTTCTTC.

This sequence joins TRBV6-5 and TRBJ2-5; a weak D match, TRBD1 (5 bases). The V end lost 8 bases, the J end lost 5 bases, and 15 bases lay between the germline ends. The CDR3 has 13 amino acids. Germline loops: CDR1 MNHEY, CDR2 SVGAGI. CDR3 sequence reads: CASLQVLGETQYF. In DNA, the CDR3 is TGTGCCAGCTTACAGGTCCTAGGGGAGACCCAGTACTTC.

V usage is TRBV19 and J usage is TRBJ1-1; D is perhaps TRBD1 (5 bases). This CDR3 has 15 amino acids. Deletions cut 2 bases from V and 4 bases from J, with 14 bases between. CDR1 and CDR2 (germline): LNHDA, SQIVND (reference sequence). DNA of the CDR3: TGTGCCAGTAGTATACTCCAGGGATTGGGCACTGAAGCTTTCTTT. This translates into CASSILQGLGTEAFF.

J is TRBJ2-7 and V is TRBV6-5, with 10 bases fitting TRBD1. Germline V gene sequence: CDR1 MNHEY, CDR2 SVGAGI. The CDR3 runs to 14 residues. Trimming at V came to 5 bases and at J to 2 bases, leaving 3 bases not matched to a gene. CDR3 loop: CASSRTGGTYEQYF. The CDR3 nucleotides read TGTGCCAGCAGTCGGACAGGGGGTACCTACGAGCAGTACTTC.

The chain carries TRBV14 and TRBJ2-7; tentative D call: TRBD2 (6 bases). Germline values: CDR1 SGHDN, CDR2 FVKESK. Trimming cost V 4 bases and J 1 base, with 11 bases left between them. CDR3 length equals 14 residues. CDR3 in DNA: TGTGCCAGCAGCCGAATTAGCGGATCCTACGAGCAGTACTTC. Amino acid sequence: CASSRISGSYEQYF.

The chain recombines TRBV7-9 with TRBJ1-1, with TRBD1 matching over 11 bases. Germline V gene data show CDR1 as SEHNR and CDR2 as FQNEAQ (reference sequence). With 1 base clipped from V and 11 bases from J, the junction kept 6 bases outside the gene matches. The CDR3 spans 14 residues. The CDR3 coding sequence is TGTGCCAGCAGCTTAGGAGGGACAGGGGGGTTGGCTTTCTTT. It yields the protein CASSLGGTGGLAFF. Using reference TRBV7-9 and TRBJ1-1 for the parts outside the CDR3, the full variable domain is DTGVSQNPRHKITKRGQNVTFRCDPISEHNRLYWYRQTLGQGPEFLTYFQNEAQLEKSRLLSDRFSAERPKGSFSTLEIQRTEQGDSAMYLCASSLGGTGGLAFFGQGTRLTVV.

This clone came up a few times. The CDR3 region has the DNA TGTGCCAGCAGTTACGAGGACAGTAGGTACAATGAGCAGTTCTTC. This sequence encodes CASSYEDSRYNEQFF. The gene calls are TRBV6-6 and TRBJ2-1, with a tentative D call TRBD1 (6 bases). V lost 2 bases and J 4 bases, leaving 12 bases between the germline ends. This CDR3 has 15 amino acids. In germline, CDR1 is MNHNY, CDR2 SVGAGI (reference sequence).

The V and J genes are TRBV28 and TRBJ2-3; TRBD1 agrees at 12 bases. CDR3 length: 15 amino acids. Germline values: CDR1 MDHEN, CDR2 SYDVKM. Trimming removed 6 bases from V and 1 base from J; junction bases left unmatched: 2. CDR3 coding DNA: TGTGCCAGCAGGGGGGACAGGGGGCGCACAGATACGCAGTATTTT. Translating it yields CASRGDRGRTDTQYF.

V usage is TRBV18 and J usage is TRBJ2-1, with TRBD2 matching 14 bases. CDR1 KGHSH and CDR2 LQKENI come from the germline V gene. CDR3 size: 16 residues. Trimming cost V 6 bases and J 9 bases; bases outside gene matches: 10. The CDR3 here is CASSGTSGSLVFEQFF. The CDR3 DNA sequence: TGTGCCAGCTCGGGGACTAGCGGGAGTCTGGTTTTTGAGCAGTTCTTC.

The V gene is TRBV9, the J gene TRBJ2-6; D gene uncertain. This CDR3 is built from 17 residues. Germline V gene lookup returns CDR1 SGDLS and CDR2 YYNGEE. Between the trimmed V and J ends, which lost 0 bases and 0 bases, there was a span of 10 bases. The CDR3 region has the DNA TGTGCCAGCAGCGTAGGGGCCGCCAACTCTGGGGCCAACGTCCTGACTTTC. Translating it yields CASSVGAANSGANVLTF.

The genes are TRBV11-3 and TRBJ2-1, with D perhaps being TRBD1 or TRBD2 (6 bases each). There are 15 residues in the CDR3. Germline CDR1 and CDR2: SGHNT and YENEEA. The germline V and J ends were trimmed by 0 bases and 6 bases, with 12 bases remaining between them. The CDR3 protein is CASSLDGGHLNEQFF. The CDR3 nucleotides read TGTGCCAGCAGCTTAGACGGGGGCCACCTCAATGAGCAGTTCTTC.

J is TRBJ1-3 and V is TRBV28; D remains unclear. Trimming removed 4 bases from V and 0 bases from J, with 7 bases in between. The V gene's germline CDR1 is MDHEN and CDR2 SYDVKM. The CDR3 consists of 14 residues. The CDR3 nucleotides read TGTGCCAGCAGTTCGGCAACCTCTGGAAACACCATATATTTT. It translates to CASSSATSGNTIYF. Using reference TRBV28 and TRBJ1-3 for the parts outside the CDR3, the full variable domain is DVKVTQSSRYLVKRTGEKVFLECVQDMDHENMFWYRQDPGLGLRLIYFSYDVKMKEKGDIPEGYSVSREKKERFSLILESASTNQTSMYLCASSSATSGNTIYFGEGSWLTVV.

CDR3 nucleotide sequence: TGTGCCAGCAGCCAAGGCAGGGCCACTGAAGCTTTCTTT. It codes for CASSQGRATEAFF. The rearrangement links TRBV3-1 (or the pseudogene TRBV3-2) to TRBJ1-1, with D possibly TRBD1 on 5 matching bases. V was clipped by 1 base and J by 4 bases, with 7 bases between them. CDR1 and CDR2 (germline): LGHDT, YNNKEL (reference sequence). There are 13 residues in the CDR3.

The rearrangement uses TRBV4-1 and TRBJ1-3; D gene ambiguous. Trimming removed 0 bases from V and 4 bases from J, with 13 bases in between. The CDR3 is 16 amino acids. Germline CDR1 reads MGHRA; CDR2 reads YSYEKL. The CDR3 bases are TGCGCCAGCAGCCAAGATTTCGGCCGAGGGGGAAACACCATATATTTT. It codes for CASSQDFGRGGNTIYF.

The rearrangement joins TRBV30 to TRBJ1-1; D perhaps matches TRBD1 (5 bases). Germline V gene sequence: CDR1 GTSNPN, CDR2 SVGIG (reference sequence). CDR3 length: 11 residues. The V gene lost 6 bases and the J gene lost 7 bases, with 12 bases spanning the gap. This CDR3 reads CACSWGDEAFF. CDR3 DNA sequence: TGTGCCTGCTCATGGGGCGATGAAGCTTTCTTT. Drawing the rest from reference TRBV30 and TRBJ1-1, the complete variable domain is SQTIHQWPATLVQPVGSPLSLECTVEGTSNPNLYWYRQAAGRGLQLLFYSVGIGQISSEVPQNLSASRPQDRQFILSSKKLLLSDSGFYLCACSWGDEAFFGQGTRLTVV.

The rearrangement links TRBV10-1 to TRBJ1-5; no definite D call. This CDR3 has 13 residues. Trimming stripped 3 bases from V and 2 bases from J, with 5 bases between. Germline values: CDR1 WNHNN, CDR2 SYGVQD (reference sequence). The CDR3 region has the DNA TGCGCCAGCAGTGAAAGCCGCAATCAGCCCCAGCATTTT. Translation: CASSESRNQPQHF.

The chain links TRBV6-5 to TRBJ2-7; 8 nucleotides align to TRBD1. Trimming at V came to 5 bases and at J to 5 bases, leaving 2 bases not matched to a gene. Germline assignment: CDR1 MNHEY and CDR2 SVGAGI. This CDR3 region has 12 residues. This CDR3 is CASSQTGDEQYF. In DNA, the CDR3 is TGTGCCAGCAGTCAGACAGGGGACGAGCAGTACTTC.

As for this clone: Other nucleotide sequences in the sample specify the same CDR3. The chain employs TRBV21-1 and TRBJ2-5; TRBD1 reflects the table's D call only, with no check against the DNA. TRBV21-1 has pseudogene status. The CDR3 is 13 amino acids. The CDR3 protein is CASRGALKETQYF. The CDR3 DNA reads as TGTGCCAGCAGGGGGGCGTTGAAAGAGACCCAGTACTTC.

The J gene is TRBJ2-7, the V gene TRBV5-1; 7 nucleotides align to TRBD1. This CDR3 region has 15 residues. Germline V gives CDR1 SGHRS, CDR2 YFSETQ. V lost 0 bases, J lost 6 bases, and 9 bases stayed unmatched. The CDR3 bases are TGCGCCAGCAGCTTGGGACAGGGAAGTTCAGGCGAGCAGTACTTC. It encodes CASSLGQGSSGEQYF.

J is TRBJ2-7 and V is TRBV30; 13 bases fit TRBD2. This CDR3 is built from 16 residues. CDR1 is GTSNPN, CDR2 SVGIG, per germline (reference sequence). J lost 2 bases, V lost 3 bases, and 7 bases had no gene match. CDR3 nucleotides: TGTGCCTGGAGACGTCGGGGACTAGCGGGAACCTACGAGCAGTACTTC. Translating gives CAWRRRGLAGTYEQYF.